The T cell receptor beta chain described here comes from a study of monozygotic twins with inflammatory bowel disease. Study observations and caveats: Between concordant and discordant twins, repertoire similarity failed to differ, a result that limited power may explain.

This CDR3 is 15 amino acids long. Germline V gene sequence: CDR1 LGHNA, CDR2 YNFKEQ. Making each TCR library took roughly 3,400 ng of total RNA. Nested PCRs of approximately 17 and 9 cycles, two in total, were run on TCRalpha and TCRbeta cDNA. TCRdb re-called the 5' RACE reads and shows each CDR3 protein once, DNA omitted. The table lists 200,000 to 250,000 distinct CDR3 sequences. In the case of this clonotype: Its antigen is not identified.

Sequenced sample: blood. V usage is TRBV4-2 and J usage is TRBJ1-4. This receptor was taken from a human donor with ulcerative colitis or Crohn's disease, or a healthy co-twin of an affected twin (not recorded which). CDR3 amino acids: CASSQGFTEWEKLFF.